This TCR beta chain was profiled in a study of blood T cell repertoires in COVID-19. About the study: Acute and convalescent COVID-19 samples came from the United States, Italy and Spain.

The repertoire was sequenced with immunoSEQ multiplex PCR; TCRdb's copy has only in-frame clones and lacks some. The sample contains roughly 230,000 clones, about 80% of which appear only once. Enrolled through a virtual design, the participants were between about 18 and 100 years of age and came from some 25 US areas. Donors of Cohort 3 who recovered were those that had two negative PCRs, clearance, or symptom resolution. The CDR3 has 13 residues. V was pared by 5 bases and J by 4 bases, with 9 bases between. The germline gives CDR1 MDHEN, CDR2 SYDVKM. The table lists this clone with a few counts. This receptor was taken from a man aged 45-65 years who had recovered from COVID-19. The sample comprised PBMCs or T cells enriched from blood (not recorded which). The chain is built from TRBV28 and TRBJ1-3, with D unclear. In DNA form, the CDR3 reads TGTGCCAGCAGTCAGACGGGGGGAAACACCATATATTTT. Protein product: CASSQTGGNTIYF.